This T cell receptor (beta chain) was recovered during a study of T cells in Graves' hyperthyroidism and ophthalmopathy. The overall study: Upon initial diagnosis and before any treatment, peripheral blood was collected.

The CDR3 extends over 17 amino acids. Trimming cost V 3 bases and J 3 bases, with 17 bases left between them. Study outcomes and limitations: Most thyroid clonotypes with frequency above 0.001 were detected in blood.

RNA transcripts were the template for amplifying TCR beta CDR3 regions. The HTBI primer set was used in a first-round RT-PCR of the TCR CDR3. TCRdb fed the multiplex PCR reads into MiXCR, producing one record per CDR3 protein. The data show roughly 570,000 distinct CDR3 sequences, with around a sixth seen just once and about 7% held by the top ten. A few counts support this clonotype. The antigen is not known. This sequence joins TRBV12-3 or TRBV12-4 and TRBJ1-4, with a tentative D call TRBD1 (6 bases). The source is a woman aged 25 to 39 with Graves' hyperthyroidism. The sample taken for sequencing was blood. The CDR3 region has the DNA TGTGCCAGCAGTTTCAAAAGGGGGGGCTCGGCTAATGAAAAACTGTTTTTT. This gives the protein CASSFKRGGSANEKLFF.